The present entry profiles one TCR beta chain with its context. No antigen is known for it. No base quality information exists; no much larger clone differs at one position. These data come from a study of cytomegalovirus exposure and HLA in healthy donors listed by TCRdb under 2017. Regarding the complete study: In an earlier analysis of some 610 of the donors, 250 to 350 Gb of sequence data and 90 million to 120 million unique TCR beta sequences from about 179 million T cells were reported. An early release that covered more than 550 HLA-typed donors contained approximately 300 gigabases of sequencing data and 80 million or so unique TCR sequences. Of the roughly 400 genotyped donors, around 81% fell in the genetic ancestry cluster associated with self-reported Caucasian donors. The study aimed to test whether cataloging public T cell receptors could reveal signatures of past pathogen exposure. The T cell repertoires of 670 or so subjects were profiled by immunosequencing and related to cytomegalovirus serostatus. Besides the first cohort of some 670 subjects, a separate validation cohort made up of roughly 130 different subjects was used. To predict cytomegalovirus infection status, the study brought together high-throughput TCR immunosequencing, statistical association of individual TCRs with disease status, and machine learning. A later analysis re-examined previously published TCR beta repertoires from more than 600 donors and added high-resolution HLA genotyping to investigate patterns of TCR occurrence. In the later analysis, no new phenotypic data were used to find candidate immune exposures; instead, reliance was placed on TCR beta sequences and their occurrence across donors. An earlier analysis of more than 450 of the donors used high-throughput TCR beta sequencing to judge whether each TCR beta V gene segment behaved as functional or pseudogenic. Donor age, sex, ethnicity and CMV serostatus were compiled alongside the repertoire data. A later genetic analysis took genome-wide SNP genotypes for about three fifths of the 666 donors and used that subset as a discovery cohort. Every repertoire in the discovery cohort had been generated on one and the same sequencing platform. Both class I and class II loci were covered by HLA typing, at four-digit resolution. Typing coverage varied by locus: roughly 620-640 donors for A, B, C, DRB1 and DQB1; under 550 for DQA1; more than 600 for DPA1; more than 450 for DPB1. Several DR-DQ haplotypes were handled as single units for association and clustering because linkage in the cohort was strong. Among under 450 genotyped donors of the cohort, an average of approximately 240,000 unique TCR beta nucleotide sequences were sequenced per donor, approximately 20% of them non-productive. Overall study results and their limits: In vitro tests confirmed that a few of the cytomegalovirus-associated TCR beta chains recognize cytomegalovirus antigens. In a later analysis, HLA-associated TCR beta chains showed more clonal expansion and lower generation probabilities than non-associated chains that were equally common. In the study, approximately 150 TCR beta chains were listed as associated with cytomegalovirus. This cohort had only TCR beta chains sequenced, and the lack of alpha or paired-chain data limited which features could be detected. Broadly in line with IMGT annotations, most TCR beta V segments showed up in productive rearrangements about 90% or about 30% of the time in an earlier analysis of roughly 590 of the donors. A further reported finding was that TCR beta sequences accurately predicted the HLA-A and HLA-B alleles for most subjects in the first cohort. Because HLA typing was missing for some donors at each locus, association tests included only the typed subset. Assigning TCR associations to individual alleles was difficult when HLA alleles, especially DR and DQ, strongly co-occurred. A later genetic analysis reported fewer N-insertions in productive TCRs among donors in an Asian-associated ancestry cluster than the approximately 700-donor mean. A later analysis reported that several top co-occurrence clusters appeared linked to parvovirus B19, influenza, CMV and Epstein-Barr virus. In a later analysis, about 16,000 TCR beta sequences were associated with specific HLA alleles at a false discovery rate of 0.05. A group of highly shared sequence variants was considered likely to be a technical artifact of the sequencing pipeline. In both the original and validation cohorts, the classifier was reported to diagnose cytomegalovirus status with high specificity and sensitivity. Because counts were too low, roughly 18 rarely observed V segments, including chromosome 9 orphons, were left out of the earlier analysis of a few hundred of the donors. V-gene and J-gene trimming of TCR beta chains was associated with a missense DCLRE1C variant in a later genetic analysis, and the association was replicated in an independent cohort. Across donors, most TCR sequences were observed very rarely, whereas some public TCRs were present in many individuals. Most CMV-associated TCR beta chains appeared to be HLA-restricted in a later analysis, and the HLA associations seemed to be driven largely by CMV exposure. In a later analysis, TCR association rates were found to vary across HLA loci, with the most associated TCRs seen for DRB1 alleles and the fewest for HLA-C alleles. Presence/absence analyses assumed roughly uniform sequencing depth across donors, an assumption that may not hold. The authors suggested that the approach could potentially be generalized to other disease states and immunological phenotypes. Linkage disequilibrium might explain the correlated functional status among segregating V segments, but an unknown experimental factor could not be ruled out. Immune exposure information for the cohort was limited to CMV serostatus.

The library was generated by the immunoSEQ multiplex PCR assay. The multiplex PCR relied on a mix of 60 forward primers for TCR Vbeta segments and 13 reverse primers for TCR Jbeta segments. Amplification of the CDR3 region of rearranged TCR beta genes was performed with a multiplex PCR assay on genomic DNA. The Illumina HiSeq System was used to sequence the amplified TCR beta libraries as 87-base-pair reads. As for how the authors treated the data: A later analysis tallied 75 million to 95 million unique TCR beta chains across the 700 or so repertoires, and approximately 12 million of those chains were shared by two or more donors. A nearest-neighbor algorithm error-corrected the raw reads and collapsed the reads into unique sequences, merging closely related sequences to remove PCR and sequencing errors. Alignment of CDR3 sequences to IMGT reference sequences was used to assign V, D and J gene segments. For a sequence to be retained, a match of at least six nucleotides was required to both a V gene segment and a J gene segment. Rearrangements were classified as productive when the CDR3 lacked stop codons and remained in frame with V and J, and all other rearrangements were classified as non-productive. Following IMGT convention, CDR3 was defined as the stretch from the second conserved V-encoded cysteine to the conserved J-encoded phenylalanine. In an earlier analysis of around 540 of the donors, sequences lacking an unambiguous match to a single V gene segment were excluded. In an earlier analysis of around 590 of the donors, a V segment was called functional when productive rearrangements were above 56.7%, and segregating when the standard deviation between donors exceeded 5%. A statistical classification framework was developed to diagnose cytomegalovirus status using the catalog of TCR beta chain sequences. A later analysis assigned V and J genes by comparing TCR nucleotide sequences with IMGT/GENE-DB human TR gene sequences. In a later analysis, CDR3 sequences and most-parsimonious VDJ recombination scenarios were assigned using the TCRdist pipeline. In a later analysis, each TCR beta chain was defined by its CDR3 amino acid sequence together with its V-gene family, and reads without a unique V-gene family were excluded. To address suspected cross-contamination and a sequencing artifact, a later analysis removed several hundred highly shared, low-generation-probability nucleotide sequences. In a later analysis, a clonal expansion index for each public chain was calculated from normalized within-repertoire ranks of inferred template counts. A later analysis computed generation probabilities with a VDJ recombination model fitted to out-of-frame rearrangements, and checked the results against IGoR. In a later analysis, hypergeometric tests were used to score TCR-TCR, TCR-HLA and TCR-CMV co-occurrence, with a repertoire-size bias correction applied to TCR pairs. To estimate false discovery rates, a later analysis permuted the HLA or CMV assignments 20 times. In a later analysis, co-occurring TCRs were grouped with DBSCAN, and TCRdist sequence similarity was added when clustering was performed within HLA-allele-positive subsets. Repertoires with fewer than 30,000 or more than 120,000 public chains were left out of co-occurrence clustering, as were about five repertoires with anomalous nucleotide sharing. In TCRdb, the immuneACCESS table is reduced to in-frame sequences with V and J assigned. These tables do not hold every clone; where another copy was compared, an unresolved V gene accounts for under half, and the others remain unexplained. That table is the source of V, J and clone size, and D and trimming were worked out from the DNA. Recorded for this sample are roughly 100,000 clones; under 80% of them occurred a single time. 10% of the sample belongs to the ten largest clones.

The cohort was made up of approximately 700 healthy bone marrow donors. All cohort members were sampled while nominally healthy, although unrecorded immune exposures were likely present. The donor tested CMV seropositive and was one of the 289 seropositive cohort members. Each donor provided a peripheral blood sample, and peripheral blood mononuclear cells were used for TCR beta sequencing. Genomic DNA was extracted from the blood cell samples with the Qiagen DNeasy Blood Extraction Kit. The sample taken for sequencing was PBMCs. This TCR came from a woman under 30 in good health and CMV-seropositive.

The CDR3 in this case is CASSPEGQIYNEQFF. The DNA is as follows: TGTGCCAGCTCACCGGAGGGGCAGATTTACAATGAGCAGTTCTTC. The chain joins TRBV18 to TRBJ2-1; perhaps TRBD2 is the D gene, with 6 bases matching. The CDR3 goes from the cysteine to the phenylalanine over 15 residues. Only CDR3 DNA is held: 45 bases, read in frame from base 1. The V end loses 3 bases and the J end loses 4 bases, and a stretch of 13 bases separates them. CDR1 KGHSH and CDR2 LQKENI were looked up in the germline V gene.